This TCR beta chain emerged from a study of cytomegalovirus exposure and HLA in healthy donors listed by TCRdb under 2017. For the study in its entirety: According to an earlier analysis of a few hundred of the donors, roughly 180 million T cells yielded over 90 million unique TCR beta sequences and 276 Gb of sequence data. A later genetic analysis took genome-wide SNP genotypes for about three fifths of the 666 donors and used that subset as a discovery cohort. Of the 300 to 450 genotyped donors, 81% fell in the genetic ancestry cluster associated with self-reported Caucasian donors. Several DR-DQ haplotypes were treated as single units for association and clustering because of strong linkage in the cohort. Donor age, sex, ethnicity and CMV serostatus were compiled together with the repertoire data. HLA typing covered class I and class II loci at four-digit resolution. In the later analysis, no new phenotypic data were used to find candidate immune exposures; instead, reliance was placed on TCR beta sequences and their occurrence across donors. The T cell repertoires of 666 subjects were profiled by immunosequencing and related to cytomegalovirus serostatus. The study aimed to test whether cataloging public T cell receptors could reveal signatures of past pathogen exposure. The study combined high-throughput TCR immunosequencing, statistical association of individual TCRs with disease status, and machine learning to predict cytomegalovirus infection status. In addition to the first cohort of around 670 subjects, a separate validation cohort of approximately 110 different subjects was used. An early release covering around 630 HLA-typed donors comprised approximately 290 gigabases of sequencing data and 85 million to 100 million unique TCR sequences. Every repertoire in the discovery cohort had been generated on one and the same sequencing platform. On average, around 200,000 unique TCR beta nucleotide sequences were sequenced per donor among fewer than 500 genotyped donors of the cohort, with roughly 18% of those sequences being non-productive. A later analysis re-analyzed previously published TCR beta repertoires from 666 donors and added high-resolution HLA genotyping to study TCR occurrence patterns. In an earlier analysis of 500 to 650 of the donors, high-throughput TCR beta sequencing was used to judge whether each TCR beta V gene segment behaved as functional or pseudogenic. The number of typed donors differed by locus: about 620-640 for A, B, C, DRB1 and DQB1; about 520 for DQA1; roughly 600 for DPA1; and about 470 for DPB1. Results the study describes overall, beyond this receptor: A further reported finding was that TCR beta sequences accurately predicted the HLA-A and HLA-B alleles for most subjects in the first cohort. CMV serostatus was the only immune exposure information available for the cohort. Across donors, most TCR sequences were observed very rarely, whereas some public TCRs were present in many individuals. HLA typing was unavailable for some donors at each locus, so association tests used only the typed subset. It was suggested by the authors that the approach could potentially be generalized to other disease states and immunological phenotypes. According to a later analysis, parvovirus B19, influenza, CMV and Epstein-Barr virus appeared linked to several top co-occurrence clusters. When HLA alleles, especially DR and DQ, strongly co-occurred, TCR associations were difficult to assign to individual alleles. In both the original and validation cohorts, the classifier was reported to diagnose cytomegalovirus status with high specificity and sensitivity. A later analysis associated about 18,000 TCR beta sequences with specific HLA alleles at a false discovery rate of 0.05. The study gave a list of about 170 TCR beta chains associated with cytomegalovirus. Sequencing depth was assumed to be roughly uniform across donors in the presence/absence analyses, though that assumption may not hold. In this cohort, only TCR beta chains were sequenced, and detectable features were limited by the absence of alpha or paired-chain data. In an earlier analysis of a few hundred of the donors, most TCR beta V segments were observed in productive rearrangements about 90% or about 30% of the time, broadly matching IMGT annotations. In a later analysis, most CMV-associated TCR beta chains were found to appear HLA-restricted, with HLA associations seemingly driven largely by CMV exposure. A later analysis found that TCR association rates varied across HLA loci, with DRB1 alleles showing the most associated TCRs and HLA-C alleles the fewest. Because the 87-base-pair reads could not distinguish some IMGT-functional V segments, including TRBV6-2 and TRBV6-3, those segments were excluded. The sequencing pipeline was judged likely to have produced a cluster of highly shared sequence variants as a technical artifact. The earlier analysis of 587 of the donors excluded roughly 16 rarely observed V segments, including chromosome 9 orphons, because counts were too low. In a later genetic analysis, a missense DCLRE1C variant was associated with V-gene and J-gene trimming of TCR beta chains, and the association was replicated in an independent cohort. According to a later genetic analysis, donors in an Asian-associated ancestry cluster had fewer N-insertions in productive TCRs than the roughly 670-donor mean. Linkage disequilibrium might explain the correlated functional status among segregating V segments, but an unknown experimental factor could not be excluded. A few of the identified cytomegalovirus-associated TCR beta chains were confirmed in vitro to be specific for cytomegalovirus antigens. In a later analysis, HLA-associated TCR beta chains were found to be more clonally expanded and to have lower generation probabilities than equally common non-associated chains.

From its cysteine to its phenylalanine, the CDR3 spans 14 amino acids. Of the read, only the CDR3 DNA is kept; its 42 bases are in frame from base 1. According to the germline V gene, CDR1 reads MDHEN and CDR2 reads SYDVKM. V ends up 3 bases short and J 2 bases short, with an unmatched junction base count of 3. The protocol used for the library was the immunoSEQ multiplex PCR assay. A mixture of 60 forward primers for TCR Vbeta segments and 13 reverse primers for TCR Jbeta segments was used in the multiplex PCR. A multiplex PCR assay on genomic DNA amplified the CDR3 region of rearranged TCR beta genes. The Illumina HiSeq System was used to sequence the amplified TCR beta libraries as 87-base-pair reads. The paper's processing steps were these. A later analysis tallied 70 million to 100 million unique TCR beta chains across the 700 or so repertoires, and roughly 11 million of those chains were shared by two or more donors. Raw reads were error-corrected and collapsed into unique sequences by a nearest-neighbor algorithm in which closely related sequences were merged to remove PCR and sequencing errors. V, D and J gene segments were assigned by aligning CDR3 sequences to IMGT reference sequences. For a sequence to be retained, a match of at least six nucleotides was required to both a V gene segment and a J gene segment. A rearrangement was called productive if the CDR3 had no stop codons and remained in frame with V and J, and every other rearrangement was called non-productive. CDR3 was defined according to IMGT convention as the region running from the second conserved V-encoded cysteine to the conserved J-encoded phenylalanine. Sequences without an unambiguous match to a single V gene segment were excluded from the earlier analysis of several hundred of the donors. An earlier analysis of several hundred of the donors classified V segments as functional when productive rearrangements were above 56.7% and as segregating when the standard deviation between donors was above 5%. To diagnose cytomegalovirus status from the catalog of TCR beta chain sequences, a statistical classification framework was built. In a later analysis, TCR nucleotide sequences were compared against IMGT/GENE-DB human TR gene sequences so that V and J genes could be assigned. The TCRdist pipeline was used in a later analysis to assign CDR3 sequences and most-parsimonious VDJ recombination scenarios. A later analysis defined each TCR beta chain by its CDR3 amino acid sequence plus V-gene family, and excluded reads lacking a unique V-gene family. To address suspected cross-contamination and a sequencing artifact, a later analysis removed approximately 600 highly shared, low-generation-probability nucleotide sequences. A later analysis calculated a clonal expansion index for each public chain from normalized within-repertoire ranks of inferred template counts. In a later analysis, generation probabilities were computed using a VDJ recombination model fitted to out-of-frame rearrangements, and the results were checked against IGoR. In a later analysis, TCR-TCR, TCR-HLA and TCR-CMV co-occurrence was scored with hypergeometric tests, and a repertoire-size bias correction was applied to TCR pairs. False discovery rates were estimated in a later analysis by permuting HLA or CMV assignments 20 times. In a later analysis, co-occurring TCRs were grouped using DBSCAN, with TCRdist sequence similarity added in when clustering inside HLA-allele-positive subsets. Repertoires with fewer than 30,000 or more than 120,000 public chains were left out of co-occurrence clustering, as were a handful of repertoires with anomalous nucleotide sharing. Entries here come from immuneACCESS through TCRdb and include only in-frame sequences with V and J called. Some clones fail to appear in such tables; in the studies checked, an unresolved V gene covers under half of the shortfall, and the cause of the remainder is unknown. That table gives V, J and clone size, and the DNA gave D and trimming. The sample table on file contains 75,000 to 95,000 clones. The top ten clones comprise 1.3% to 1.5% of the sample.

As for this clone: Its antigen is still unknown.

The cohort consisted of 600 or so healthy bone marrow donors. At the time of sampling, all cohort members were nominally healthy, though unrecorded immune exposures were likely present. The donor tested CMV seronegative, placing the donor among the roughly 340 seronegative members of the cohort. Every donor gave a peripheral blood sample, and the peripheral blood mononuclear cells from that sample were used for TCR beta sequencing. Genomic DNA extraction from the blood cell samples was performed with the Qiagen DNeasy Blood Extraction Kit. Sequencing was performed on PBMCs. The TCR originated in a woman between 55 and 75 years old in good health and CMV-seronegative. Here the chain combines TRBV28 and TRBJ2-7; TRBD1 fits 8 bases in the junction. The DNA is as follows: TGTGCCAGCAGTTTGACAGGGGCCCCCTACGAGCAGTACTTC. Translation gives CASSLTGAPYEQYF.